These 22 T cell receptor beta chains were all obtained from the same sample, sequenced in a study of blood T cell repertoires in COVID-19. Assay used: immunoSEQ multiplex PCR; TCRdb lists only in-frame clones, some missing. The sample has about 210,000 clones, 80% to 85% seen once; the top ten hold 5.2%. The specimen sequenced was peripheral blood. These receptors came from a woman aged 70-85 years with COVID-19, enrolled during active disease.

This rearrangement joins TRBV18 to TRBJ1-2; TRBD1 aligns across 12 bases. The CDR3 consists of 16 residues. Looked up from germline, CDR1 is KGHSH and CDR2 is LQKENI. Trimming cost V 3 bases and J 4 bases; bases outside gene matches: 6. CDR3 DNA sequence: TGTGCCAGCTCACCTGGGACAGGGGGCGCCGGCTATGGCTACACCTTC. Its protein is CASSPGTGGAGYGYTF.

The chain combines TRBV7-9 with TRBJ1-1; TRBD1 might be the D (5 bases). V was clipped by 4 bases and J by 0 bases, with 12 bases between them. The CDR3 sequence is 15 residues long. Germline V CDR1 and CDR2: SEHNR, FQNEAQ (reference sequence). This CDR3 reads CASSSREQVNTEAFF. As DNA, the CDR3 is TGTGCCAGCAGCTCAAGAGAACAGGTGAACACTGAAGCTTTCTTT. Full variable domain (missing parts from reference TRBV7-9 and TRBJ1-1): DTGVSQNPRHKITKRGQNVTFRCDPISEHNRLYWYRQTLGQGPEFLTYFQNEAQLEKSRLLSDRFSAERPKGSFSTLEIQRTEQGDSAMYLCASSSREQVNTEAFFGQGTRLTVV.

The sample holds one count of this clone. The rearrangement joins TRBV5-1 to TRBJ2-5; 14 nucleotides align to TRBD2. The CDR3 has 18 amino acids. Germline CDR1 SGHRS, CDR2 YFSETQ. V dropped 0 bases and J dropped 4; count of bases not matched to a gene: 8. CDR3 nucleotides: TGCGCCAGCAGCTTGGCTGGGACTAGCGGGAGTGGGTCAGAGACCCAGTACTTC. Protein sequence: CASSLAGTSGSGSETQYF.

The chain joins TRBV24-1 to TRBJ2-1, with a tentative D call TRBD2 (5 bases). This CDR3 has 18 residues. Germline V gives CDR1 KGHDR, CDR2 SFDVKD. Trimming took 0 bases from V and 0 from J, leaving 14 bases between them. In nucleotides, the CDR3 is TGTGCCACCAGTGATTTGCGTTGGGAGAGTAGCTCCTACAATGAGCAGTTCTTC. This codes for CATSDLRWESSSYNEQFF.

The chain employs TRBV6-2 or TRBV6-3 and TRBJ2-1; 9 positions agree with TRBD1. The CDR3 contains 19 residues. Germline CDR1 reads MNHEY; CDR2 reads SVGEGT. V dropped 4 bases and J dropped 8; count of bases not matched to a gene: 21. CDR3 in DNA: TGTGCCAGCAGTTCCTTCAACTCTGTTCCGGGACAGGGTCGCCATGAGCAGTTCTTC. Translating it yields CASSSFNSVPGQGRHEQFF.

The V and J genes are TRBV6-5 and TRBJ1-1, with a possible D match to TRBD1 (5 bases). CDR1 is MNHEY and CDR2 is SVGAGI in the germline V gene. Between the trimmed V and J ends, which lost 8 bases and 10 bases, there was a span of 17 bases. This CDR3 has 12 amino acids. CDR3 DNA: TGTGCCAGCTTCAAGGAGGGGAGGGGAGCTTTCTTT. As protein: CASFKEGRGAFF.

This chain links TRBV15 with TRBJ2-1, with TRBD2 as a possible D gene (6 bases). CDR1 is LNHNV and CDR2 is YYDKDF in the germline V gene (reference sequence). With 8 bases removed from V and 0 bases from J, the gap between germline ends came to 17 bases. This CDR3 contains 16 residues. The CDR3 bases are TGTGCCACCGGTAGAAGGGACTTCTTCTCCTACAATGAGCAGTTCTTC. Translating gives CATGRRDFFSYNEQFF.

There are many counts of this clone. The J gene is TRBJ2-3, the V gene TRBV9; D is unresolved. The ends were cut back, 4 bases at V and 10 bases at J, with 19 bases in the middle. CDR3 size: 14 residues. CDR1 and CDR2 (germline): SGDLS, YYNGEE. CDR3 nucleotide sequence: TGTGCCAGCAGCTCTTCGACTTCTTCCATTGCGCAGTATTTT. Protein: CASSSSTSSIAQYF. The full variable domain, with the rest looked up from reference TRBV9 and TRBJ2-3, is DSGVTQTPKHLITATGQRVTLRCSPRSGDLSVYWYQQSLDQGLQFLIQYYNGEERAKGNILERFSAQQFPDLHSELNLSSLELGDSALYFCASSSSTSSIAQYFGPGTRLTVL.

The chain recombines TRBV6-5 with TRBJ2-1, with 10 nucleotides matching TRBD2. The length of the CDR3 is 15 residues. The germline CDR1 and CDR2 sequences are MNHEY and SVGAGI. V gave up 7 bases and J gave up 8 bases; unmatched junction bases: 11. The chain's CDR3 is CASTKPGLAYHEQFF. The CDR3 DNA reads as TGTGCCAGCACCAAACCGGGACTAGCGTATCATGAGCAGTTCTTC.

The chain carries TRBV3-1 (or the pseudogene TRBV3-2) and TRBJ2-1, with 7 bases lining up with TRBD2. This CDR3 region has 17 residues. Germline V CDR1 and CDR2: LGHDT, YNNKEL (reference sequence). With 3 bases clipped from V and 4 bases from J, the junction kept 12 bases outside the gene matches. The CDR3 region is CASSQNGGSSGYNEQFF. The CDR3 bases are TGTGCCAGCAGCCAGAACGGCGGGAGCTCCGGGTACAATGAGCAGTTCTTC.

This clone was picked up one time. CDR3 loop: CASSWAPGLDNEQFF. The CDR3 region has the DNA TGCGCCAGCAGCTGGGCCCCTGGACTAGACAATGAGCAGTTCTTC. The chain recombines TRBV5-1 with TRBJ2-1; 7 positions agree with TRBD2. J gave up 5 bases and V 3 bases, and 8 bases lay outside the gene matches. CDR3 length: 15 residues. Germline loops: CDR1 SGHRS, CDR2 YFSETQ.

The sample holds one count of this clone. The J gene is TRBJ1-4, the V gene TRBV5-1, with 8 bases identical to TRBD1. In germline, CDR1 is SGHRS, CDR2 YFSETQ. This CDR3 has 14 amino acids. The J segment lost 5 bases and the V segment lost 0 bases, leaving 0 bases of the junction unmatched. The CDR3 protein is CASSLGTGNEKLFF. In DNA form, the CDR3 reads TGCGCCAGCAGCTTGGGGACAGGGAATGAAAAACTGTTTTTT.

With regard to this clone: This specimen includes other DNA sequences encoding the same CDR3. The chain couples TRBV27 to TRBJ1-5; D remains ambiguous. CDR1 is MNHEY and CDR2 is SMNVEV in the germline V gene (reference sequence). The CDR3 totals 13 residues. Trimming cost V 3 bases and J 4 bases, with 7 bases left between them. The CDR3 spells CASSFAGNQPQHF. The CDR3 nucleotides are TGTGCCAGCAGTTTCGCCGGGAATCAGCCCCAGCATTTT.

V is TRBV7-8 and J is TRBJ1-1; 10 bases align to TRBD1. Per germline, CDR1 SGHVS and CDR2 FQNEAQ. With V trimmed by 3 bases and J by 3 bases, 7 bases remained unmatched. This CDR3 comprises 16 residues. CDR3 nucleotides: TGTGCCAGCAGCTTCGGACAGGGGGTGATTGACACTGAAGCTTTCTTT. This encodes CASSFGQGVIDTEAFF.

The CDR3 protein is CASSATGRRNYGYTF. The CDR3 DNA follows: TGTGCCAGCAGCGCAACAGGAAGAAGGAACTATGGCTACACCTTC. The V and J genes are TRBV14 and TRBJ1-2, with D perhaps TRBD1 (5 bases). The germline CDR1 and CDR2 sequences are SGHDN and FVKESK. The CDR3 consists of 15 residues. V shed 5 bases and J shed 2 bases, with 15 bases lying between them.

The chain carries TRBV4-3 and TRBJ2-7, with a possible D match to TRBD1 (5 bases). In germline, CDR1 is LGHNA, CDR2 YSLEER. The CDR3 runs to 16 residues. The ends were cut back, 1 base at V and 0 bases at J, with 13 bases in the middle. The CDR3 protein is CASSQGPAQGSYEQYF. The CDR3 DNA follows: TGCGCCAGCAGCCAAGGTCCCGCCCAGGGCTCCTACGAGCAGTACTTC.

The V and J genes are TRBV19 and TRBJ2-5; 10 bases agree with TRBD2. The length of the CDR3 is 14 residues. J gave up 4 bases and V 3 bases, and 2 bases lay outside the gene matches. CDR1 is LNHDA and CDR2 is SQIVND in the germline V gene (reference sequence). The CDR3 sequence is CASSISSGRETQYF. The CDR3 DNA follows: TGTGCCAGTAGTATCTCTAGCGGGAGAGAGACCCAGTACTTC.

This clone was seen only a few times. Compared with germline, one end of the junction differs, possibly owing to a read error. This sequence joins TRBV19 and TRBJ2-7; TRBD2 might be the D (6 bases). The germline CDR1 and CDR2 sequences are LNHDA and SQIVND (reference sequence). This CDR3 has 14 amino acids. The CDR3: CASRTTRDSFEQYF. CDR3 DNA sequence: TGTGCCAGTAGGACCACCCGGGACTCCTTCGAGCAGTACTTC.

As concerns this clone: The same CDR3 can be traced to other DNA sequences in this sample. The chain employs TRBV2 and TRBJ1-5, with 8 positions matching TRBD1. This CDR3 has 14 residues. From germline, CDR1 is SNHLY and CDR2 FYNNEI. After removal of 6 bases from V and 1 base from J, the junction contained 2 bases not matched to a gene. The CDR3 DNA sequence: TGTGCCAGCAGGGACAGGGTAAGCAATCAGCCCCAGCATTTT. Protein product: CASRDRVSNQPQHF.

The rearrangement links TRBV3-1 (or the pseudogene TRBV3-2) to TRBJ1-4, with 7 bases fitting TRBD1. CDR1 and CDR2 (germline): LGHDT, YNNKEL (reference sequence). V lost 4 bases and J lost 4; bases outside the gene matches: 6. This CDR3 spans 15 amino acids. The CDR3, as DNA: TGTGCCAGCAGCCGGCGGACAGGTAGTAATGAAAAACTGTTTTTT. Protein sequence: CASSRRTGSNEKLFF.

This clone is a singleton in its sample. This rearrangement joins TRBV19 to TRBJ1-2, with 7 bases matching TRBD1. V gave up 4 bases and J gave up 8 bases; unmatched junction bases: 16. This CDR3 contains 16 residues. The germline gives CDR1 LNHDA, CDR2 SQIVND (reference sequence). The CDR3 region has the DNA TGTGCCAGTAGTACCCCCCGGGACAGTCGCCATTTAGGCTACACCTTC. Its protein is CASSTPRDSRHLGYTF.

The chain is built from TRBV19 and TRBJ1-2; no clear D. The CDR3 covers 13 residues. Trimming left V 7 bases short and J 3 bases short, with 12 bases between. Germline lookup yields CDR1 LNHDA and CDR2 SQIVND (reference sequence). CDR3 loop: CASKLGRDYGYTF. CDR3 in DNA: TGTGCCAGTAAACTAGGGCGGGACTATGGCTACACCTTC. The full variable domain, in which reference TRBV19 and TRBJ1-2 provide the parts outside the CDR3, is DGGITQSPKYLFRKEGQNVTLSCEQNLNHDAMYWYRQDPGQGLRLIYYSQIVNDFQKGDIAEGYSVSREKKESFPLTVTSAQKNPTAFYLCASKLGRDYGYTFGSGTRLTVV.